This T cell receptor (beta chain) was identified in a study of T cell responses to AZD1222 COVID-19 vaccine (dated by TCRdb to about 2021). Study-wide context: AZD1222 recipients with second doses at about 4 weeks or about 12 weeks were pooled, because spike-specific TCR depth and breadth did not differ between schedules. A total of just over 230 trial participants underwent TCR sequencing, of whom 200 to 220 had received two doses of AZD1222 and around 25 had received two doses of the MenACWY control vaccine. Trial participants were enrolled by age into subgroups of 18-55, 56-69 and 70-plus years, and 148, 28 and 57 TCR-sequenced participants, respectively, were included in these subgroups.

The time point tag for this specimen amounts to: baseline before first vaccination. Vaccinee samples came from UK trials COV001 and COV002, including a single-blind randomized controlled phase 2/3 trial of AZD1222 (ChAdOx1 nCoV-19) in healthy adults. For TCRbeta chain sequencing, PBMC samples were collected from trial participants at day 0 and at day 28 after the second dose. The CDR3 regions of human TCRbeta chains were analyzed by immunosequencing. From the authors' description of their analysis: TCRs in the repertoires were compared against a reference library of SARS-CoV-2-specific TCRs that had been generated with the MIRA antigen-specificity platform. Breadth was defined as the fraction of unique TCRs that were SARS-CoV-2-associated. Depth was defined as the fraction of total T cells that were SARS-CoV-2-associated. Using the MIRA data, each spike-specific TCR was mapped to the spike region that the TCR reacts to and placed in a CD4 or CD8 class. Log10-transformed breadth and depth values were compared by one-way ANOVA with Sidak's multiple comparisons tests. What TCRdb holds here is the immuneACCESS table cut down to in-frame rearrangements. Part of the clones is not present; checked against another copy, under half of the missing clones reflect an unresolved V gene, and the others are unexplained. The D gene and trimming were derived from the DNA, and the V and J assignments and clone size from that table. The sample yields 120,000 or so clones; approximately 88% were counted once. The top ten clonotypes cover around 5.6% of the sample.

V is clipped by 1 base and J by 1 base, and the sequence between their germline boundaries is 23 bases long. Including the terminal cysteine and phenylalanine, the CDR3 comprises 19 residues. Only the CDR3 DNA is retained, 57 bases long and in frame from the first base. The CDR1 and CDR2 encoded by the germline V gene are SGHDN and FVKESK. On this clone itself: Its antigen remains undetermined. No much larger clone is present one base from it, and per-base qualities are unavailable.

Results and caveats for the whole study, not just this receptor: Most participants were white British and females outnumbered males, and the authors suggested that clonal diversity may have been underestimated. After two AZD1222 doses, both the breadth and the depth of spike-specific TCRs were significantly higher than at day 0 and than in MenACWY recipients. In the small 56-69-year group, the increase in depth fell short of significance, most likely because of low power. Reportedly, close to half of the unique spike-specific TCRs recognized epitopes lying outside the regions that are mutated in the B.1.351 and B.1.1.7 variants. Because no day 14 peak-response samples were available, repertoires were characterized only after the peak T cell response. CD4 TCRs associated with the vaccine covered the entire spike protein, and the dominant responses were in regions 160-218 and 743-854. Conclusions about previously exposed vaccinees are limited because only six or seven AZD1222 recipients were SARS-CoV-2 seropositive at baseline.

This TCR derives from an adult in good health. The material was peripheral blood, obtained on day 0 of AZD1222 vaccination. The chain employs TRBV14 and TRBJ2-7, and perhaps TRBD2 as D gene, on 6 matching bases. The bases are TGTGCCAGCAGCCAAGCTTGGGGGGACCCGGCAGGGCAGTCCTACGAGCAGTACTTC. Translated, it reads CASSQAWGDPAGQSYEQYF.